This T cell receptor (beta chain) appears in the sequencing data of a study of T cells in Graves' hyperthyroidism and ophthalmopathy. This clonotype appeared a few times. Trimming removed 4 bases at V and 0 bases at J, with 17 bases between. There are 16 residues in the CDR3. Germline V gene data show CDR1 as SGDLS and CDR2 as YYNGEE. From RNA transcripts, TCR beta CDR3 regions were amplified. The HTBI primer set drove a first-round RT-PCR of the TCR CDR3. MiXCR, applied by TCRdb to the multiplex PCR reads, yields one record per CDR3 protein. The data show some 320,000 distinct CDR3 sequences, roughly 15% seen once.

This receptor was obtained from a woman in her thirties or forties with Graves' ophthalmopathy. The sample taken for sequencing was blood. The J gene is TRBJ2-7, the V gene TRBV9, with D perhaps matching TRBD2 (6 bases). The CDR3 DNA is TGTGCCAGCAGCATCCAAGGGGACTCCTCCTCCTACGAGCAGTACTTC. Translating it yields CASSIQGDSSSYEQYF.